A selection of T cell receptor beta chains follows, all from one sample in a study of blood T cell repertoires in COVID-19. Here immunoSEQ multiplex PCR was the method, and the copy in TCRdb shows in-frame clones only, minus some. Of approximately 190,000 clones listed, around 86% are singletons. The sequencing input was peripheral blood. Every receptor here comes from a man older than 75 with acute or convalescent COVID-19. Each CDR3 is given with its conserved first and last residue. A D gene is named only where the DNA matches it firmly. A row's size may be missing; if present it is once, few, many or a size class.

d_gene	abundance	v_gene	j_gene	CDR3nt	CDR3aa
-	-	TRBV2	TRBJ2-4	TGTGCCAGCAGTGAAGGTGGAGGGGTCATTCAGTACTTC	CASSEGGGVIQYF
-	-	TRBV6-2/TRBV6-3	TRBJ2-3	TGTGCCAGCAGGTACTACAGGGAACCAGATACGCAGTATTTT	CASRYYREPDTQYF
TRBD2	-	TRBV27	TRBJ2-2	TGTGCCAGCAGCCCTCTGGGTAGCGGGGACACCGGGGAGCTGTTTTTT	CASSPLGSGDTGELFF
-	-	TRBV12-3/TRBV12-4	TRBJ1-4	TGTGCCAGCAGCAGCGGGGAAAATGAAAAACTGTTTTTT	CASSSGENEKLFF
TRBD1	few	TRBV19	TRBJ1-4	TGTGCCAGTAGTACCCATCCGGACAGGGCATCAACTAATGAAAAACTGTTTTTT	CASSTHPDRASTNEKLFF
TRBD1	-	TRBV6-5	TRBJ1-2	TGTGCCAGCAGTCGGACAGGGAACGGGGGCTACACCTTC	CASSRTGNGGYTF
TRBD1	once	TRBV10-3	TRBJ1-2	TGTGCCATCAGCGATTGGGCGAGACAGGGTTCGAACGGCTACACCTTC	CAISDWARQGSNGYTF
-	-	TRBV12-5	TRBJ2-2	TGTGCTAGTGGTTTGGTTAGGGGCACCGGGGAGCTGTTTTTT	CASGLVRGTGELFF
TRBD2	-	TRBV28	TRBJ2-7	TGTGCCAGCAGTTCTCCGGGACTAGCGGGAGCCTCCTACGAGCAGTACTTC	CASSSPGLAGASYEQYF
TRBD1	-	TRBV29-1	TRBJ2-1	TGCAGCCTAAAAACGGGACAGGGTGTACTGTCCTACAATGAGCAGTTCTTC	CSLKTGQGVLSYNEQFF
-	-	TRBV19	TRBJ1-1	TGTGCCAGTAGTATTCGAAGACGGGACACCAACTTGGGGACTGAAGCTTTCTTT	CASSIRRRDTNLGTEAFF
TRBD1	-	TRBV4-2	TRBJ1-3	TGTGCCAGTTGGGGCCCGGGACAGCGAAAGATCTCTGGAAACACCATATATTTT	CASWGPGQRKISGNTIYF
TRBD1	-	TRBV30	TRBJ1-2	TGTGCCTGGAGTACTAGGACAGGGACAAACCACTATGGCTACACCTTC	CAWSTRTGTNHYGYTF
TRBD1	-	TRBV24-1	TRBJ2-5	TGTGCCACCAGTGACACCGGGACAGAAGAGACCCAGTACTTC	CATSDTGTEETQYF
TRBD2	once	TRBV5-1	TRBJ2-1	TGCGCCAGCAGCCCGATGGGGCTAGCGGGTGGCGAGCAGTTCTTC	CASSPMGLAGGEQFF
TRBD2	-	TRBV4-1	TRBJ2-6	TGCGCCAGCAGCCAAGATGGGCGGGGGAGCTCTGGGGCCAACGTCCTGACTTTC	CASSQDGRGSSGANVLTF